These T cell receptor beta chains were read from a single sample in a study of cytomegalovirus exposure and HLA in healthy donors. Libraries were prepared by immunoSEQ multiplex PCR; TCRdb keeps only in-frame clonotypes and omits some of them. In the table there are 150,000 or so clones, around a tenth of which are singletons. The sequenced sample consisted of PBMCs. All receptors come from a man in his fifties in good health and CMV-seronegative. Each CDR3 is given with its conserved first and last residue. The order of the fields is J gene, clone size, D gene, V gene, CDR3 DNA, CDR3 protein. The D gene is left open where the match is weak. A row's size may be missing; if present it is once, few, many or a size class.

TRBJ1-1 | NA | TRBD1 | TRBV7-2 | TGTGCCAGCAGCCCAGACAGGGGGCCCGGAGGGGCTTTCTTT | CASSPDRGPGGAFF
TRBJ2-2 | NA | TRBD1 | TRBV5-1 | TGCGCCAGCAGACTCGGACAGGCCGACACCGGGGAGCTGTTTTTT | CASRLGQADTGELFF
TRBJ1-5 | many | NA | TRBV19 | TGTGCCAGTAGCGCCGCTGGGGGACTACGAAATCAGCCCCAGCATTTT | CASSAAGGLRNQPQHF
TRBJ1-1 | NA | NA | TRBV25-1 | TGTGCCAGCACCGTAGGAGGGTTGAACACTGAAGCTTTCTTT | CASTVGGLNTEAFF
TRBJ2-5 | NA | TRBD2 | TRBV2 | TGTGCCAGCAGTGCCGGGACTAGCGGAATCCAAGAGACCCAGTACTTC | CASSAGTSGIQETQYF
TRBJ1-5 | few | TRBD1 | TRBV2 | TGTGCCAGCAGGAATGAGCCCAGGGGGTTGGGGCAGCCCCAGCATTTT | CASRNEPRGLGQPQHF
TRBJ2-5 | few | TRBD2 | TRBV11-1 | TGTGCCAGCAGCTTATTGGTGTCTAGCGGGGGGCCCCAAGAGACCCAGTACTTC | CASSLLVSSGGPQETQYF
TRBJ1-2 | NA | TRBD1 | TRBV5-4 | TGTGCCAGCAGCCCTGGACAGGGTGTGAGTGGCTACACCTTC | CASSPGQGVSGYTF
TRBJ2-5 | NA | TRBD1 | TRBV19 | TGTGCCAGTAGCAAGATCCGGGACAGGGGTGGGGAGACCCAGTACTTC | CASSKIRDRGGETQYF
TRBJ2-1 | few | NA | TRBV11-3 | TGTGCCAGCAGCTTAGATCTGACTAGCAATGAGCAGTTCTTC | CASSLDLTSNEQFF
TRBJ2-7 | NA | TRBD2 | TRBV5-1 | TGCGCCAGCAGCAATAGCGGGCCCCTAGACGAGCAGTACTTC | CASSNSGPLDEQYF
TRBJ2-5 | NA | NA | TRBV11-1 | TGTGCCAGCAGCTTAGATTTCGGAGATCAAGAGACCCAGTACTTC | CASSLDFGDQETQYF
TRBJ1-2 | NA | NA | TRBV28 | TGTGCCAGTTCAAATGCCATTTCACTCGCCTATGGCTACACCTTC | CASSNAISLAYGYTF
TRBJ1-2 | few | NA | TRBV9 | TGTGCCAGCAGCGCAAGGGGCGCGGGCTACACCTTC | CASSARGAGYTF
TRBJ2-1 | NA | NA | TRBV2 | TGTGCCAGCAACCGAGCACGCAATGAGCAGTTCTTC | CASNRARNEQFF
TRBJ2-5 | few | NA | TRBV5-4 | TGTGCCAGCAGCTTTAGAGAGACCCAGTACTTC | CASSFRETQYF
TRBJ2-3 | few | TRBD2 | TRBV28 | TGTGCCAGCAGCGGGGGGGGGTCGACAGATACGCAGTATTTT | CASSGGGSTDTQYF
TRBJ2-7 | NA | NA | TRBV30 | TGTGCCTGGAGTAGGGGATCCTACGAGCAGTACTTC | CAWSRGSYEQYF
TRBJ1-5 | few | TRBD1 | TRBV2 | TGTGCCAGCAGTACGGACAGGGAGGGCGGTCAGCCCCAGCATTTT | CASSTDREGGQPQHF
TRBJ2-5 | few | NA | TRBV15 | TGTGCCACCAGACTCAGTGGGGACATTGAAGAGACCCAGTACTTC | CATRLSGDIEETQYF
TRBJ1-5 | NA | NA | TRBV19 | TGTGCCAGTAGCCTCGACAGATACCCCGATCAGCCCCAGCATTTT | CASSLDRYPDQPQHF
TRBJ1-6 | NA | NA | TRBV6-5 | TGTGCCAGCAGTTACGGGGTAGGGGGGGATAATTCACCCCTCCACTTT | CASSYGVGGDNSPLHF
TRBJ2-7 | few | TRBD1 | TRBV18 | TGTGCCAGCTCACCAAGACAGGGAACCTACGAGCAGTACTTC | CASSPRQGTYEQYF
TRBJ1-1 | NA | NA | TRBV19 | TGTGCCAGTAGTAGAGGCAGTTCCCCAACTGAAGCTTTCTTT | CASSRGSSPTEAFF
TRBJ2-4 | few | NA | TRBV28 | TGTGCTTCTCGGGGGTTGGAGGAAAACATTCAGTACTTC | CASRGLEENIQYF
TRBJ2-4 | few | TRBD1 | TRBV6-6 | TGTGCCATCGGGGGACAGGGTGCCAAAAACATTCAGTACTTC | CAIGGQGAKNIQYF
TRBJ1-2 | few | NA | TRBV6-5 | TGTGCCAGCAGTTTACAGGGATACTATGGCTACACCTTC | CASSLQGYYGYTF